This T cell receptor beta chain was sequenced in a study of cytomegalovirus exposure and HLA in healthy donors. Study conclusions and caveats: Specificity of three CMV-associated chains for CMV antigens was verified in vitro.

PCR employed 60 Vbeta and 13 Jbeta primers. Repertoires were generated with immunoSEQ multiplex PCR, while TCRdb's copy carries only in-frame clones and drops some. The profile shows 70,000 to 100,000 clones, 67% of them singletons. Germline V gene sequence: CDR1 MGHRA, CDR2 YSYEKL. V lost 3 bases and J 1 base, leaving 13 bases between the germline ends. This CDR3 is 15 amino acids long. With respect to this clone: Its antigen is unknown.

This clonotype originated in a woman aged 45-59 years in good health and CMV-seropositive. Sequenced material: PBMCs. V and J are TRBV4-1 and TRBJ2-7, with a possible D match to TRBD2 (6 bases). CDR3 protein: CASSQEGIGSYEQYF. The CDR3 coding sequence is TGCGCCAGCAGCCAGGAGGGAATCGGGTCCTACGAGCAGTACTTC.